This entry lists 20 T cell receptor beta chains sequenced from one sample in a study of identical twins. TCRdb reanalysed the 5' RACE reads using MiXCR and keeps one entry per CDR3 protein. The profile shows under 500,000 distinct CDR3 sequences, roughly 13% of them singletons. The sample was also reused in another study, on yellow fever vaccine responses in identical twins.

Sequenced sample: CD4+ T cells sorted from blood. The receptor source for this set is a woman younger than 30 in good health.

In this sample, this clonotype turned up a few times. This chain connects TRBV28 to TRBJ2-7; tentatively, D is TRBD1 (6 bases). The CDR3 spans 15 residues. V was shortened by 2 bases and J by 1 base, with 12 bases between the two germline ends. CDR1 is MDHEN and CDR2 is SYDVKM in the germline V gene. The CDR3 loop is CASSLTGKKSYEQYF. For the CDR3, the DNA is TGTGCCAGCAGTTTAACAGGGAAAAAGTCCTACGAGCAGTACTTC.

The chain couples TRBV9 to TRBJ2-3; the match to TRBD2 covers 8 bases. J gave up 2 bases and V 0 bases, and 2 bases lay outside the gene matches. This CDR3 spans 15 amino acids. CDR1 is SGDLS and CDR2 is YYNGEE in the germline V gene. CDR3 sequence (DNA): TGTGCCAGCAGCGTAGCCGGGGGGGCCACAGATACGCAGTATTTT. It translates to CASSVAGGATDTQYF.

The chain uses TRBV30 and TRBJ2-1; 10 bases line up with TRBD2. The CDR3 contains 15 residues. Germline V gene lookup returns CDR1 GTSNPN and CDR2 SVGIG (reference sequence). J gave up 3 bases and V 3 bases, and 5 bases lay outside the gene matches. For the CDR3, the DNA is TGTGCCTGGAGCATAGCGGGAGGAGGCTACAATGAGCAGTTCTTC. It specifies CAWSIAGGGYNEQFF. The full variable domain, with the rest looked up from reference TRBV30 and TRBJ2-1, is SQTIHQWPATLVQPVGSPLSLECTVEGTSNPNLYWYRQAAGRGLQLLFYSVGIGQISSEVPQNLSASRPQDRQFILSSKKLLLSDSGFYLCAWSIAGGGYNEQFFGPGTRLTVL.

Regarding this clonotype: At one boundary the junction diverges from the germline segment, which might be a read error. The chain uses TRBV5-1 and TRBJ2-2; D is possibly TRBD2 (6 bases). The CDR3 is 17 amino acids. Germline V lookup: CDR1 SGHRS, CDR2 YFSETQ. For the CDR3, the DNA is TGCACCAGCAGCCCACGAAAGGGGCGCGGGGACACCGGGGAGCTGTTTTTT. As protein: CTSSPRKGRGDTGELFF. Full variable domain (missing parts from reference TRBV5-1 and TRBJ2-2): KAGVTQTPRYLIKTRGQQVTLSCSPISGHRSVSWYQQTPGQGLQFLFEYFSETQRNKGNFPGRFSGRQFSNSRSEMNVSTLELGDSALYLCTSSPRKGRGDTGELFFGEGSRLTVL.

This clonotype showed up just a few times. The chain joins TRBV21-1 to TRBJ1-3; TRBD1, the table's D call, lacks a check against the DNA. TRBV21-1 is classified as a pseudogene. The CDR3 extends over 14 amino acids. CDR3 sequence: CASSRPRWRNTIYF. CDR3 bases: TGTGCCAGCAGCAGGCCCCGATGGCGGAACACCATATATTTT.

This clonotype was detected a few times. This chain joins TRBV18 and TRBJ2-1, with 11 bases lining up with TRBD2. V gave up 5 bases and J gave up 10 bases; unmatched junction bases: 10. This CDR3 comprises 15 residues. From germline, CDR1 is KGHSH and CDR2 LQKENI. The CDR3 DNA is TGTGCCAGCTCAACAGGGACTAGCGGTCTCCGGGAGCAGTTCTTC. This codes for CASSTGTSGLREQFF.

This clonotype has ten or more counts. CDR3 amino acids: CAISEPPRQTQYF. The CDR3 DNA reads as TGTGCCATCAGTGAACCCCCGCGGCAGACCCAGTACTTC. This sequence joins TRBV10-3 and TRBJ2-5; D unclear. The CDR3 totals 13 residues. Germline V gives CDR1 ENHRY, CDR2 SYGVKD. Trimming left V 3 bases short and J 6 bases short, with 11 bases between.

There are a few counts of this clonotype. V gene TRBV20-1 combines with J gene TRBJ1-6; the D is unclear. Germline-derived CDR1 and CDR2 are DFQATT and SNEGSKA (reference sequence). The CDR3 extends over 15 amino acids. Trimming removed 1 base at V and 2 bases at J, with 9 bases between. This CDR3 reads CSARATTAYNSPLHF. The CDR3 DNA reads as TGCAGTGCTAGAGCTACGACGGCCTATAATTCACCCCTCCACTTT.

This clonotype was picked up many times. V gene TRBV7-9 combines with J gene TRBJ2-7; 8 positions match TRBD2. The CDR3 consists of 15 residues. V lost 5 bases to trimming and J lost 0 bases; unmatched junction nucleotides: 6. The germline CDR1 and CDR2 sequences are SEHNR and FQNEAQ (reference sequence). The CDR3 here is CASSPSGGASYEQYF. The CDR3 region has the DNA TGTGCCAGCAGCCCCTCGGGAGGGGCCTCCTACGAGCAGTACTTC.

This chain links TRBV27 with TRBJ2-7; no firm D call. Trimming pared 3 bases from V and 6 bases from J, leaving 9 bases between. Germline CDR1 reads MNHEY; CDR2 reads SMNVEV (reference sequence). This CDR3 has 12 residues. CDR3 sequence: CASSFQPGEQYF. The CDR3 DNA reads TGTGCCAGCAGTTTTCAACCTGGCGAGCAGTACTTC.

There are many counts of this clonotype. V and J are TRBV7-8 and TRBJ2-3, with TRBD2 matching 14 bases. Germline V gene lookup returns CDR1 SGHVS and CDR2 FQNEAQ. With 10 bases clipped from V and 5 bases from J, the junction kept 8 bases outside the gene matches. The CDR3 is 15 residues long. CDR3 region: CATGKGLAGEDTQYF. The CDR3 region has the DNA TGTGCCACAGGCAAGGGACTAGCGGGAGAAGATACGCAGTATTTT.

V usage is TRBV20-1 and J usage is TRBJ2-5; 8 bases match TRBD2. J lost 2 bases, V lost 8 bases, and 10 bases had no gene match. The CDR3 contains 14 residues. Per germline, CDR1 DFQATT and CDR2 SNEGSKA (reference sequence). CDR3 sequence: CSLGRTSGQETQYF. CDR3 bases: TGCAGTTTAGGTCGTACTAGCGGACAAGAGACCCAGTACTTC.

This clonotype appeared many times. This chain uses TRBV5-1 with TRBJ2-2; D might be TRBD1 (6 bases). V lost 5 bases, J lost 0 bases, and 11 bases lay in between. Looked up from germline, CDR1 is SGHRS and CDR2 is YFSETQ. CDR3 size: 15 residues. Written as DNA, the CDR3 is TGCGCCAGCAGACGGGACACGGCGAACACCGGGGAGCTGTTTTTT. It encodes CASRRDTANTGELFF.

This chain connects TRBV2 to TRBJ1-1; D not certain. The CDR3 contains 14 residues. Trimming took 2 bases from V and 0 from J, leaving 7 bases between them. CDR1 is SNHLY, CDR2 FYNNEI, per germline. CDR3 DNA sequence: TGTGCCAGCAGTGAAATCAGCATGAACACTGAAGCTTTCTTT. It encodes CASSEISMNTEAFF.

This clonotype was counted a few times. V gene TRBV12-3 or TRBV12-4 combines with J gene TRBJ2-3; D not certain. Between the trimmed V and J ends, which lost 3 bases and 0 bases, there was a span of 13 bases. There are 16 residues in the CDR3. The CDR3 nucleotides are TGTGCCAGCAGTTTTACAGCAAGACCTAGCACAGATACGCAGTATTTT. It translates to CASSFTARPSTDTQYF.

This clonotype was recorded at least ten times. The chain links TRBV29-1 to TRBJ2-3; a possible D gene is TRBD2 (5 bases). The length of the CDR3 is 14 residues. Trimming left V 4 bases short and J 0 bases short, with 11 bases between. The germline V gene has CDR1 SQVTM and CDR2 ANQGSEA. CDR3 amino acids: CSVVGGSSTDTQYF. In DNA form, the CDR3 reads TGCAGCGTTGTTGGCGGGTCAAGCACAGATACGCAGTATTTT.

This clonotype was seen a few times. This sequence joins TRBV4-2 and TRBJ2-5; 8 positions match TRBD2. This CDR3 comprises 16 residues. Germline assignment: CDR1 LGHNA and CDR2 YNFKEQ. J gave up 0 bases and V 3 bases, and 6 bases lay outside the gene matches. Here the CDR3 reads CASSHGLALYQETQYF. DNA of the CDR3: TGTGCCAGCAGCCATGGACTAGCACTGTACCAAGAGACCCAGTACTTC.

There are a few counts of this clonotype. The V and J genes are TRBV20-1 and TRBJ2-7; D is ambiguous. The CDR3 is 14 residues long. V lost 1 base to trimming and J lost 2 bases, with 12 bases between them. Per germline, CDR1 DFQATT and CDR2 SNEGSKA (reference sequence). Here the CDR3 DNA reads TGCAGTGCTAGAGCGTTAACACCTACCTACGAGCAGTACTTC. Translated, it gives CSARALTPTYEQYF.

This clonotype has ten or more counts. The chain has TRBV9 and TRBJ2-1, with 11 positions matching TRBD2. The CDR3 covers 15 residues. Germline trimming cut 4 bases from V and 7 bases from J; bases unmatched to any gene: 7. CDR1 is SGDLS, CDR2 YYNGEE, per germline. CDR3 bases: TGTGCCAGCAGCAATATAGCGGGAGGGCAGAATGAGCAGTTCTTC. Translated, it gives CASSNIAGGQNEQFF.

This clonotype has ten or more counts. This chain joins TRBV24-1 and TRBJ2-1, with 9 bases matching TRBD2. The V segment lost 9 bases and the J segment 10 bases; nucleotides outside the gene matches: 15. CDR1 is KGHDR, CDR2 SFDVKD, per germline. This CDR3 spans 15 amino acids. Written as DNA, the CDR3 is TGTGCCACCGCTGCGGGTTTAGCGGGAGCGGCGGAGCAGTTCTTC. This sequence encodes CATAAGLAGAAEQFF.